The 25 T cell receptor beta chains presented below share a single source sample, sequenced in a study of cytomegalovirus exposure and HLA in healthy donors. With 60 Vbeta and 13 Jbeta primers, the PCR was carried out. TCRdb keeps only in-frame clones here, not all; method: immunoSEQ multiplex PCR. The sample has around 110,000 clones, 77% seen once; the top ten hold roughly 4.2%. Source material: PBMCs. Every receptor here comes from a male donor in good health and CMV-seronegative.

The rearrangement joins TRBV6-5 to TRBJ1-5, with 8 bases matching TRBD1. With 5 bases clipped from V and 7 bases from J, the junction kept 10 bases outside the gene matches. Germline CDR1 and CDR2: MNHEY and SVGAGI. This CDR3 has 15 residues. CDR3 coding DNA: TGTGCCAGCAGTCCCGGACAGGGTGGCGTACAGCCCCAGCATTTT. Translation: CASSPGQGGVQPQHF.

The CDR3: CASGSAGTGGEKLFF. The CDR3 DNA is TGTGCCAGCGGTTCTGCCGGGACAGGGGGCGAAAAACTGTTTTTT. V is TRBV28 and J is TRBJ1-4; 12 bases are a match to TRBD1. Trimming at V came to 8 bases and at J to 8 bases, leaving 9 bases not matched to a gene. Germline V gives CDR1 MDHEN, CDR2 SYDVKM. This CDR3 is built from 15 residues.

This CDR3 reads CASSPRLAGHNEQFF. CDR3 sequence (DNA): TGTGCCAGCAGCCCCCGACTAGCGGGCCACAATGAGCAGTTCTTC. The chain links TRBV4-2 to TRBJ2-1; 10 nucleotides agree with TRBD2. CDR1 is LGHNA, CDR2 YNFKEQ, per germline. This CDR3 is 15 amino acids long. V shed 4 bases, J shed 5 bases, and the junction held 5 bases outside the gene matches.

The V call is TRBV30, the J call TRBJ1-5; 9 nucleotides agree with TRBD1. With V trimmed by 4 bases and J by 4 bases, 8 bases remained unmatched. Looked up from germline, CDR1 is GTSNPN and CDR2 is SVGIG (reference sequence). The CDR3 runs to 15 residues. CDR3 residues: CAWNLGDRVNQPQHF. CDR3 in DNA: TGTGCCTGGAATCTAGGGGACAGGGTAAATCAGCCCCAGCATTTT.

The J gene is TRBJ1-2, the V gene TRBV29-1, with TRBD1 matching 9 bases. The CDR3 length is 12 residues. The germline V gene encodes CDR1 SQVTM and CDR2 ANQGSEA. V shed 6 bases, J shed 3 bases, and the junction held 2 bases outside the gene matches. Here the CDR3 DNA reads TGCAGCGTCCGGACAGGGGACTATGGCTACACCTTC. It is translated as CSVRTGDYGYTF.

This chain connects TRBV2 to TRBJ2-5; TRBD1 matches 8 bases. V lost 11 bases to trimming and J lost 1 base; unmatched junction nucleotides: 12. This CDR3 spans 15 amino acids. CDR1 is SNHLY, CDR2 FYNNEI, per germline. The CDR3 is CAGGGTGSPQETQYF. Written as DNA, the CDR3 is TGTGCCGGGGGCGGGACAGGCTCCCCCCAAGAGACCCAGTACTTC.

V usage is TRBV2 and J usage is TRBJ2-7, with 11 positions matching TRBD2. Germline V gives CDR1 SNHLY, CDR2 FYNNEI. Trimming at V came to 10 bases and at J to 2 bases, leaving 10 bases not matched to a gene. The CDR3 loop spans 15 amino acids. The CDR3 sequence: CANSPFSGRAYEQYF. CDR3 nucleotides: TGTGCCAACAGCCCCTTTAGCGGGAGGGCCTACGAGCAGTACTTC.

The V call is TRBV18, the J call TRBJ2-1; 12 bases line up with TRBD2. Germline V gene data show CDR1 as KGHSH and CDR2 as LQKENI. This CDR3 comprises 15 residues. V trimming: 3 bases; J trimming: 6 bases; junction bases outside the gene matches: 3. Here the CDR3 reads CASSPGLAGLNEQFF. In nucleotides, the CDR3 is TGTGCCAGCTCACCGGGACTAGCGGGTCTCAATGAGCAGTTCTTC.

This chain connects TRBV28 to TRBJ2-5; TRBD2 aligns across 10 bases. Germline V gene sequence: CDR1 MDHEN, CDR2 SYDVKM. V dropped 3 bases and J dropped 4; count of bases not matched to a gene: 11. CDR3 length: 17 residues. CDR3 nucleotide sequence: TGTGCCAGCAGTTTTTGGGCTAGCGGGAGTAGGCGAGAGACCCAGTACTTC. The encoded protein is CASSFWASGSRRETQYF.

The chain's CDR3 is CASSLNSGSYEQYF. CDR3 DNA sequence: TGTGCCAGCAGTTTGAATAGCGGGTCCTACGAGCAGTACTTC. The genes are TRBV27 and TRBJ2-7; 7 bases align to TRBD2. Germline V gives CDR1 MNHEY, CDR2 SMNVEV (reference sequence). The CDR3 runs 14 residues. J gave up 1 base and V 3 bases, and 3 bases lay outside the gene matches.

The chain has TRBV5-1 and TRBJ2-3; tentatively, D is TRBD2 (5 bases). Germline CDR1 is SGHRS and CDR2 is YFSETQ. The CDR3 length is 15 residues. Trimming removed 0 bases from V and 0 bases from J, with 8 bases in between. CDR3 protein: CASSLVRTSTDTQYF. The CDR3, as DNA: TGCGCCAGCAGCTTGGTCCGGACTAGCACAGATACGCAGTATTTT.

This chain connects TRBV27 to TRBJ1-1; no clear D gene. Trimming took 1 base from V and 4 from J, leaving 7 bases between them. The germline gives CDR1 MNHEY, CDR2 SMNVEV (reference sequence). The CDR3 runs 13 residues. CDR3 region: CASSLFGPTEAFF. Written as DNA, the CDR3 is TGTGCCAGCAGTTTATTTGGCCCCACTGAAGCTTTCTTT.

The V gene is TRBV4-1, the J gene TRBJ2-1; TRBD2 matches 9 bases. The CDR3 length is 17 residues. Germline trimming cut 0 bases from V and 8 bases from J; bases unmatched to any gene: 11. CDR1 and CDR2 from the germline V gene are MGHRA and YSYEKL. The CDR3 bases are TGCGCCAGCAGCCAAGAAATACCCGGGACTAGCAGGGATGAGCAGTTCTTC. Translation gives CASSQEIPGTSRDEQFF.

V usage is TRBV5-6 and J usage is TRBJ2-5; 11 nucleotides match TRBD1. The J call may be wrong; the DNA end is better matched by TRBJ2-7. CDR1 SGHDT and CDR2 YYEEEE come from the germline V gene. The CDR3 is 16 residues long. CDR3: CASSLMGQGVFDEQYF. CDR3 coding DNA: TGTGCCAGCAGCTTGATGGGACAGGGGGTTTTTGACGAGCAGTACTTC.

The V call is TRBV5-6, the J call TRBJ2-7; 8 bases line up with TRBD1. The CDR3 has 14 residues. The V gene end was trimmed by 4 bases and the J gene end by 4 bases; junction bases not matched to a gene: 7. Germline CDR1 and CDR2: SGHDT and YYEEEE. The CDR3: CASSPGTGAYEQYF. The CDR3 DNA reads as TGTGCCAGCAGCCCGGGGACAGGAGCGTACGAGCAGTACTTC.

The rearrangement links TRBV5-1 to TRBJ2-1; TRBD2 aligns across 7 bases. CDR1 SGHRS and CDR2 YFSETQ come from the germline V gene. The CDR3 is 16 amino acids. With 4 bases clipped from V and 0 bases from J, the junction kept 7 bases outside the gene matches. CDR3 residues: CASSLGDYFSYNEQFF. In nucleotides, the CDR3 is TGCGCCAGCAGCCTGGGGGACTATTTCTCCTACAATGAGCAGTTCTTC.

As to this clone: An end of the junction differs from the germline gene, which may be a read error. This chain joins TRBV14 and TRBJ2-5; tentative D call: TRBD1 (5 bases). The germline V gene has CDR1 SGHDN and CDR2 FVKESK. The CDR3 is made up of 15 amino acids. CDR3 residues: CASSQDWGGSWGMNF. CDR3 DNA sequence: TGTGCCAGCAGCCAAGATTGGGGCGGCTCCTGGGGTATGAACTTC.

V usage is TRBV27 and J usage is TRBJ1-2; no reliable D call. V lost 2 bases to trimming and J lost 4 bases, with 17 bases between them. This CDR3 region has 16 residues. The germline CDR1 and CDR2 sequences are MNHEY and SMNVEV (reference sequence). CDR3 protein: CASSLAGSESLYGYTF. CDR3 DNA: TGTGCCAGCAGTTTAGCGGGGAGTGAGAGCCTCTATGGCTACACCTTC.

The chain carries TRBV6-5 and TRBJ1-1; D not resolved. Germline V CDR1 and CDR2: MNHEY, SVGAGI. V shed 6 bases and J shed 4 bases, with 18 bases lying between them. CDR3 size: 15 residues. The CDR3 DNA reads as TGTGCCAGCAGCAATCGCCTGCGGGGTCGCACTGAAGCTTTCTTT. Protein: CASSNRLRGRTEAFF.

This clone has only one observation. CDR3 sequence (DNA): TGTGCCAGCAGCAAGCAGGGCGCCCACGGTGAGCAGTTCTTC. Translated, it gives CASSKQGAHGEQFF. V gene TRBV7-9 combines with J gene TRBJ2-1; possible D gene TRBD1, 5 bases. The CDR3 length is 14 residues. The V gene lost 5 bases and the J gene lost 9 bases, with 17 bases spanning the gap. CDR1 is SEHNR and CDR2 is FQNEAQ in the germline V gene (reference sequence).

This chain links TRBV5-6 with TRBJ1-5; TRBD1 matches at 10 bases. V lost 3 bases, J lost 4 bases, and 7 bases stayed unmatched. The germline gives CDR1 SGHDT, CDR2 YYEEEE. The CDR3 contains 16 residues. The CDR3: CASSSRDRGRNQPQHF. In DNA form, the CDR3 reads TGTGCCAGCAGCTCCCGGGACAGGGGCCGAAATCAGCCCCAGCATTTT.

This chain links TRBV7-8 with TRBJ2-7; D possibly corresponds to TRBD1 (5 bases). Trimming took 5 bases from V and 7 from J, leaving 21 bases between them. From germline, CDR1 is SGHVS and CDR2 FQNEAQ. The CDR3 covers 15 residues. CDR3 loop: CASSNPPELSGEQYF. The CDR3 region has the DNA TGTGCCAGCAGCAATCCCCCGGAACTTTCAGGGGAGCAGTACTTC.

The rearrangement links TRBV14 to TRBJ2-2; 7 bases are shared with TRBD2. V trimming: 2 bases; J trimming: 4 bases; junction bases outside the gene matches: 1. Germline CDR1 SGHDN, CDR2 FVKESK. This CDR3 spans 14 amino acids. For the CDR3, the DNA is TGTGCCAGCAGCCAATGGGAGGGCACCGGGGAGCTGTTTTTT. As protein: CASSQWEGTGELFF.

The chain carries TRBV5-8 and TRBJ2-2, with a tentative D call TRBD1 (6 bases). Trimming pared 4 bases from V and 6 bases from J, leaving 13 bases between. The CDR3 extends over 14 amino acids. Germline-derived CDR1 and CDR2 are SGHTS and YDEGEE. CDR3 sequence (DNA): TGTGCCAGCAGCCTAAACAGGGCCTCCGGGGAGCTGTTTTTT. Its protein product is CASSLNRASGELFF.

The chain carries TRBV6-5 and TRBJ1-1; maybe TRBD1 (5 bases). The CDR3 sequence is 15 residues long. Germline V gene lookup returns CDR1 MNHEY and CDR2 SVGAGI. Between the trimmed V and J ends, which lost 3 bases and 1 base, there was a span of 12 bases. CDR3 loop: CASSYAAGPNTEAFF. As DNA, the CDR3 is TGTGCCAGCAGTTATGCGGCAGGGCCGAACACTGAAGCTTTCTTT.